Below, one T cell receptor beta chain is given with its context. V lost 3 bases and J 3 bases, leaving 5 bases between the germline ends. From germline, CDR1 is SGHAT and CDR2 FQNNGV. The CDR3 is 12 residues long. This sample stems from a study of blood T cell repertoires in COVID-19. The table came from immunoSEQ multiplex PCR; TCRdb's copy has only in-frame clones and leaves some out. The sample lists 150,000 or so clones, about three quarters seen once, with approximately 9.4% in the top ten. Sequenced material: peripheral blood. V is TRBV11-2 and J is TRBJ1-1; D gene unclear. The TCR originated in a woman aged 45-59 years with active or convalescent COVID-19. The CDR3 sequence is CASSLSHTEAFF. The CDR3 DNA reads as TGTGCCAGCAGCTTGTCTCACACTGAAGCTTTCTTT.